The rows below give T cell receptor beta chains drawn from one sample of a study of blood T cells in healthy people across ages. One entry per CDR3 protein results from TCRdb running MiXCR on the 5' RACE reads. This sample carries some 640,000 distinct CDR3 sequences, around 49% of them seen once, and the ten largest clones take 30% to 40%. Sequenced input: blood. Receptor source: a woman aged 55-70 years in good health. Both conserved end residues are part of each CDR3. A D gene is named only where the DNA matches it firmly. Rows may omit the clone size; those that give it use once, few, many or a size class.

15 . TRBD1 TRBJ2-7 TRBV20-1 CSANSWDRGGSEQYF TGCAGTGCTAACTCATGGGACAGGGGGGGTTCCGAGCAGTACTTC
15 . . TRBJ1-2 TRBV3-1 CASSQSVGAVYGYTF TGTGCCAGCAGCCAATCGGTTGGCGCAGTTTATGGCTACACCTTC
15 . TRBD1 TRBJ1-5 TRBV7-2 CASSLGGTVNQPQHF TGTGCCAGCAGCTTAGGCGGGACAGTCAATCAGCCCCAGCATTTT
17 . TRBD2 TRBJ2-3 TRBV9 CASSVGGTAGATDTQYF TGTGCCAGCAGCGTAGGGGGAACAGCGGGAGCCACAGATACGCAGTATTTT
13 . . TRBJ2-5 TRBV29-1 CSFQSRGTNEQYF TGCAGCTTCCAAAGTCGAGGGACGAATGAGCAGTACTTC
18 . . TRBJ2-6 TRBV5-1 CASSLRGGGSSGANVLTF TGCGCCAGCAGCTTGAGAGGGGGAGGGTCGAGTGGGGCCAACGTCCTGACTTTC
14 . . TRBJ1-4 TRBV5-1 CASSLEGGLAKLFF TGCGCCAGCAGCTTGGAGGGGGGTTTGGCAAAACTGTTTTTT
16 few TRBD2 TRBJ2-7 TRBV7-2 CASSRSANSGSLEQYF TGTGCCAGCAGCCGCTCCGCCAATAGCGGGAGTCTCGAGCAGTACTTC
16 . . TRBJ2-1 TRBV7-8 CASSLAQGGTYNEQFF TGTGCCAGCAGCTTAGCCCAAGGCGGAACCTACAATGAGCAGTTCTTC
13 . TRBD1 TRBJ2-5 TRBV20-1 CSAPRQGWETQYF TGCAGTGCTCCCCGACAGGGCTGGGAGACCCAGTACTTC
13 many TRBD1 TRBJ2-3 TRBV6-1 CASSEGTGGTQYF TGTGCCAGCAGCGAAGGGACAGGGGGTACGCAGTATTTT
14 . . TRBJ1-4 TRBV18 CASSPGAGNEKLFF TGTGCCAGCTCACCCGGGGCCGGTAATGAAAAACTGTTTTTT
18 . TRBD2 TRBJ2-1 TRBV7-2 CASSLVFLAGPGPNEQFF TGTGCCAGCAGCTTAGTGTTCCTAGCGGGGCCCGGGCCCAATGAGCAGTTCTTC
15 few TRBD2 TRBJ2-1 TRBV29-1 CSVGFYTSEKDEQFF TGCAGCGTTGGTTTCTACACTAGCGAGAAGGATGAGCAGTTCTTC
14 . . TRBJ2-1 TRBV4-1 CASSQMGAKETQFF TGCGCCAGCAGCCAGATGGGCGCTAAAGAGACCCAGTTCTTC
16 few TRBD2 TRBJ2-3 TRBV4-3 CASSQDLAVGMYTQYF TGCGCCAGCAGCCAAGACCTAGCGGTGGGCATGTATACGCAGTATTTT
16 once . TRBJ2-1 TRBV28 CASSPISGAAYNEQFF TGTGCCAGCAGTCCGATTAGCGGAGCAGCCTACAATGAGCAGTTCTTC
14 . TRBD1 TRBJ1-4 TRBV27 CASRVQGADEKLFF TGTGCCAGCAGAGTACAGGGGGCGGATGAAAAACTGTTTTTT
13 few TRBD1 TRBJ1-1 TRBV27 CASSPRGGTEAFF TGTGCCAGCAGTCCCAGGGGGGGAACTGAAGCTTTCTTT
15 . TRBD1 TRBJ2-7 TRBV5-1 CASSLDGQGHYEQYF TGCGCCAGCAGCTTGGATGGACAGGGCCACTACGAGCAGTACTTC
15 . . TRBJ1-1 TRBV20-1 CSATTGESMNTEAFF TGCAGTGCTACCACCGGGGAATCTATGAACACTGAAGCTTTCTTT
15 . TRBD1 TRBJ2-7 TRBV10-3 CAISGLGTGGDEQYF TGTGCCATCAGTGGTTTAGGGACAGGGGGCGACGAGCAGTACTTC
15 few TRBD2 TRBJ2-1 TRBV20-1 CSASQGLAVDNEQFF TGCAGTGCTTCCCAGGGACTAGCGGTGGACAATGAGCAGTTCTTC
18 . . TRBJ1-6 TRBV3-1 CASSQDYTGARVNSPLHF TGTGCCAGCAGCCAAGATTATACGGGGGCGCGGGTTAATTCACCCCTCCACTTT
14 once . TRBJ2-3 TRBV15 CATSLTPGTDTQYF TGTGCCACCAGTCTCACCCCGGGCACAGATACGCAGTATTTT
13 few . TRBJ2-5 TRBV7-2 CASSNRVRETQYF TGTGCCAGCAGTAACAGGGTCCGGGAGACCCAGTACTTC
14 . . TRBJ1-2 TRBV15 CATSRDMGPDGYTF TGTGCCACCAGCAGAGATATGGGACCGGATGGCTACACCTTC
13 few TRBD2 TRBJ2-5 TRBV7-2 CASSLARLAGMYF TGTGCCAGCAGCTTAGCTCGGCTAGCGGGAATGTACTTC
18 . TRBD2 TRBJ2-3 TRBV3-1 CASSPDPPGLAGLHTRYF TGTGCCAGCAGCCCTGATCCCCCGGGACTAGCGGGACTTCATACGCGGTATTTT
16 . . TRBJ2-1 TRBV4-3 CASSQGPAISYNEQFF TGCGCCAGCAGCCAAGGCCCAGCGATCTCCTACAATGAGCAGTTCTTC
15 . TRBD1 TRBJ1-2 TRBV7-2 CASSLRTGGSDGYTF TGTGCCAGCAGCTTACGGACAGGGGGCAGTGATGGCTACACCTTC
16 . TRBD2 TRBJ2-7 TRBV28 CASSSWGLAGRSEQYF TGTGCCAGCAGTTCCTGGGGCCTAGCGGGACGAAGCGAGCAGTACTTC
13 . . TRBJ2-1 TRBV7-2 CASSPAWGNEQFF TGTGCCAGCAGCCCCGCATGGGGCAATGAGCAGTTCTTC
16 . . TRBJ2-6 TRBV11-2 CASSLVWNSGTNVLTF TGTGCCAGCAGCTTAGTATGGAACTCTGGGACCAACGTCCTGACTTTC
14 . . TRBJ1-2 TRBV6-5 CASSNTHLNYGYTF TGTGCCAGCAGCAACACCCACCTGAACTATGGCTACACCTTC
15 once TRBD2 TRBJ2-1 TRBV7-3 CASSRTSGQHNEQFF TGTGCCAGCAGCAGGACTAGCGGCCAACACAATGAGCAGTTCTTC
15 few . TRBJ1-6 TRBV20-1 CSARDPGTVKSPLHF TGCAGTGCTAGAGATCCAGGGACTGTCAAATCACCCCTCCACTTT
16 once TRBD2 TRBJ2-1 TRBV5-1 CASSSGTSGSDNEQFF TGCGCCAGCAGTTCCGGGACTAGCGGGAGCGACAATGAGCAGTTCTTC
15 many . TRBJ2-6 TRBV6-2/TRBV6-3 CASSLGVIGANVLTF TGTGCCAGCAGTTTAGGAGTAATTGGGGCCAACGTCCTGACTTTC
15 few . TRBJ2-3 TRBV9 CASSVGGEAFDTQYF TGTGCCAGCAGCGTAGGAGGGGAGGCATTTGATACGCAGTATTTT
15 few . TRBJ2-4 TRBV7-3 CASSLRVGDANIQYF TGTGCCAGCAGCCTCAGGGTGGGAGACGCGAACATTCAGTACTTC
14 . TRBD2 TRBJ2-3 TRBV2 CANRLAGSPDTQYF TGTGCCAACCGGCTAGCGGGATCGCCAGATACGCAGTATTTT
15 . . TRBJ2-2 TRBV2 CASRATGANTGELFF TGTGCCAGCAGGGCGACAGGAGCGAACACCGGGGAGCTGTTTTTT
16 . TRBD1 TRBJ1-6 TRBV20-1 CSASGTGNSNNSPLHF TGCAGTGCCTCCGGGACAGGGAACTCCAATAATTCACCCCTCCACTTT
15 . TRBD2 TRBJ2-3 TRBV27 CASSPPTSFTDTQYF TGTGCCAGCAGTCCGCCGACTAGCTTTACAGATACGCAGTATTTT
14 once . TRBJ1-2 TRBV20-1 CSARTVGYAYGYTF TGCAGTGCCCGGACAGTCGGCTATGCCTATGGCTACACCTTC